This entry features one T cell receptor (beta chain) sequence. Its antigen remains undetermined. No quality values exist for individual bases; no much larger clone is one base distant. The library was prepared using RT-PCR. Sequencing relied on an Illumina MiSeq. The public reads were quality trimmed at Q25 with fastp and then assembled into clones with MiXCR by TCRdb, keeping productive beta chains. Rows are unified per CDR3 protein, each entry keeping the most common DNA and genes. The sample records about 700,000 distinct CDR3 sequences, 14% of which are singletons. 3% to 4.5% of the sample goes to the ten largest clones. These data are taken from a study (dated by TCRdb to the mid-2010s). CDR1 and CDR2, per the germline V gene (reference sequence), are LNHDA and SQIVND. The CDR3 spans 15 residues, from the cysteine through the phenylalanine. The sequence is cut down to CDR3 DNA, 45 bases in frame from base 1. Cut back by 6 bases and 0 bases, the V and J ends lie 13 bases apart.

Sequenced: memory CD4+ T cells from blood. This sequence uses TRBV19 and TRBJ2-3, and TRBD1 may be the D gene, going by 5 matching bases. The receptor was isolated from a female donor in good health, serving as a healthy control. CDR3 sequence: CASSRTRASTDTQYF. At the DNA level, the sequence is TGTGCCAGTAGCCGGACCAGGGCTAGCACAGATACGCAGTATTTT. Reference TRBV19 and TRBJ2-3 proteins supply the regions before and after the CDR3; the full variable domain is: DGGITQSPKYLFRKEGQNVTLSCEQNLNHDAMYWYRQDPGQGLRLIYYSQIVNDFQKGDIAEGYSVSREKKESFPLTVTSAQKNPTAFYLCASSRTRASTDTQYFGPGTRLTVL.